The sequence of this TCR beta chain was determined in a study of blood T cell repertoires in COVID-19. Study background: The origin of the acute and convalescent COVID-19 samples was the United States, Italy and Spain. Sources were T cells, B-cell-depleted T cells, or PBMCs; the material itself was cDNA or gDNA.

V lost 0 bases and J lost 2; bases outside the gene matches: 7. The germline V gene has CDR1 SGDLS and CDR2 YYNGEE. This CDR3 is 16 amino acids long. As processed by the authors: Using reference gene primer amplification, nucleated cell counts were estimated. Sequenced by immunoSEQ multiplex PCR; TCRdb stores in-frame clones only, minus some. V and J calls and clone size are copied from that table; D and trimming were computed from the DNA. Of some 130,000 clones in the sample, about 80% were seen once. Participants reported their clinical history, and cohort assignment relied on those reports. The gene calls are TRBV9 and TRBJ1-2, with TRBD1 matching 7 bases. The sample was PBMCs or T cells enriched from blood (not recorded which). This receptor was obtained from a woman between 45 and 65 years old who had recovered from COVID-19. The CDR3 is CASSVEGGRGNYGYTF. The CDR3 region has the DNA TGTGCCAGCAGCGTAGAAGGAGGCAGGGGGAACTATGGCTACACCTTC.